This entry lists 9 T cell receptor beta chains sequenced from one sample in a study of T cells in Graves' hyperthyroidism and ophthalmopathy. RNA transcripts provided the source from which TCR beta CDR3 regions were amplified. During a first-round RT-PCR of the TCR CDR3, the HTBI primer set was used. TCRdb reprocessed the multiplex PCR reads with MiXCR, giving one entry per CDR3 protein. This repertoire shows about 640,000 distinct CDR3 sequences, around 13% found once; its top ten account for roughly an eighth. Material: blood. The receptors stem from a woman between 45 and 65 years old with Graves' ophthalmopathy.

The sample holds many counts of this clonotype. The chain carries TRBV28 and TRBJ1-1; D is possibly TRBD1 (5 bases). Per germline, CDR1 MDHEN and CDR2 SYDVKM. The CDR3 consists of 16 residues. V dropped 5 bases and J dropped 4 bases, with 20 bases sitting between them. CDR3 DNA: TGTGCCAGCAGTCTCCCGTTGGGGGGTCGGGGCACTGAAGCTTTCTTT. It is translated as CASSLPLGGRGTEAFF.

This clonotype was counted at least ten times. This chain links TRBV24-1 with TRBJ2-2; the match to TRBD2 covers 13 bases. The CDR3 loop spans 16 amino acids. In germline, CDR1 is KGHDR, CDR2 SFDVKD. V was pared by 3 bases and J by 6 bases, with 3 bases of the junction left unmatched. The CDR3 protein is CATSDPTSGRSGELFF. CDR3 sequence (DNA): TGTGCCACCAGTGATCCGACTAGCGGGAGGTCCGGGGAGCTGTTTTTT.

This clonotype was detected only a few times. This sequence joins TRBV19 and TRBJ1-1; the match to TRBD1 covers 9 bases. There are 18 residues in the CDR3. Germline CDR1 is LNHDA and CDR2 is SQIVND (reference sequence). The trim removed 7 bases at V and 1 base at J, leaving 16 bases unmatched. CDR3 nucleotide sequence: TGTGCCAGTACCCCTCAGAGGGGACAGGGTAAGTGGAACACTGAAGCTTTCTTT. This codes for CASTPQRGQGKWNTEAFF. The full variable domain, completed using reference TRBV19 and TRBJ1-1, is DGGITQSPKYLFRKEGQNVTLSCEQNLNHDAMYWYRQDPGQGLRLIYYSQIVNDFQKGDIAEGYSVSREKKESFPLTVTSAQKNPTAFYLCASTPQRGQGKWNTEAFFGQGTRLTVV.

This clonotype was counted at least ten times. The chain is built from TRBV20-1 and TRBJ2-7; TRBD1 matches at 9 bases. The CDR3 totals 14 residues. Germline V lookup: CDR1 DFQATT, CDR2 SNEGSKA (reference sequence). The ends lost 5 bases at V and 2 bases at J; junction bases unmatched: 7. The CDR3 region is CSASRRTGAYEQYF. The CDR3 DNA reads TGCAGTGCTTCGAGACGGACAGGGGCCTACGAGCAGTACTTC.

This clonotype was picked up many times. J is TRBJ1-1 and V is TRBV2; D gene ambiguous. CDR1 and CDR2 from the germline V gene are SNHLY and FYNNEI. V gave up 4 bases and J gave up 0 bases, with 6 bases separating them. The CDR3 extends over 13 amino acids. The CDR3: CASSGYVNTEAFF. DNA for the CDR3: TGTGCCAGCAGTGGCTACGTGAACACTGAAGCTTTCTTT.

Many counts were recorded for this clonotype. The V call is TRBV12-5, the J call TRBJ2-2; either TRBD1 or TRBD2 may fit D (5 bases each). In germline, CDR1 is LGHNT, CDR2 FRNRAP. Trimming removed 0 bases from V and 3 bases from J, with 14 bases in between. This CDR3 is built from 17 residues. The CDR3 DNA follows: TGTGCTAGTGGTTTGGTAGGGACGGATCACTACACCGGGGAGCTGTTTTTT. Protein: CASGLVGTDHYTGELFF.

This clonotype was detected only a few times. The J gene is TRBJ1-2, the V gene TRBV5-1, with D maybe TRBD1 (5 bases). CDR1 and CDR2 from the germline V gene are SGHRS and YFSETQ. The CDR3 consists of 13 residues. V was pared by 7 bases and J by 5 bases, with 15 bases between. The chain's CDR3 is CASGTRDGYGYTF. The CDR3 DNA sequence: TGCGCCAGCGGGACTCGGGACGGATATGGCTACACCTTC.

As to this clonotype: Being one base from a much bigger clone, this may be a read error. The chain joins TRBV28 to TRBJ2-7, with TRBD2 as a possible D gene (5 bases). Trimming left V 5 bases short and J 3 bases short, with 20 bases between. This CDR3 is built from 16 residues. The germline gives CDR1 MDHEN, CDR2 SYDVKM. The CDR3: CASSDREQDGDYEQYF. Written as DNA, the CDR3 is TGTGCCAGCAGTGACCGGGAACAAGATGGGGACTACGAGCAGTACTTC.

This clonotype has a count of ten or more. The chain couples TRBV20-1 to TRBJ2-5; 11 nucleotides agree with TRBD2. The trim removed 1 base at V and 5 bases at J, leaving 24 bases unmatched. The CDR3 covers 21 residues. CDR1 and CDR2 (germline): DFQATT, SNEGSKA (reference sequence). The CDR3 region has the DNA TGCAGTGCTAGAGTTGCCCGCAGGGGGTTGTCTAGCGGGAGGCTTCGGGAGACCCAGTACTTC. Translating it yields CSARVARRGLSSGRLRETQYF.